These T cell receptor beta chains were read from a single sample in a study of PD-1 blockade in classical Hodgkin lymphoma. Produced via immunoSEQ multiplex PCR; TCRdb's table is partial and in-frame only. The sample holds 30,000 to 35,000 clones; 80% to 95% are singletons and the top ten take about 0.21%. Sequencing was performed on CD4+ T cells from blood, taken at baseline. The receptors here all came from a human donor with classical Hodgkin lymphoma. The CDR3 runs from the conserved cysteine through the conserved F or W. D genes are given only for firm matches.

cdr3_nt: TGTGCCAGCTCACGGACAGACTCTATTCCCAATGAGCAGTTCTTC
cdr3_aa: CASSRTDSIPNEQFF
v_call: TRBV18
d_call: .
j_call: TRBJ2-1

cdr3_nt: TGTGCCATCAGTGGTACAGACCCGAACACCGGGGAGCTGTTTTTT
cdr3_aa: CAISGTDPNTGELFF
v_call: TRBV10-3
d_call: .
j_call: TRBJ2-2

cdr3_nt: TGTGCCAGCAGTGAAGGGCATGGCAGAACCTATGGCTACACCTTC
cdr3_aa: CASSEGHGRTYGYTF
v_call: TRBV6-1
d_call: .
j_call: TRBJ1-2

cdr3_nt: TGTGCCCGAAACTCGGGGGAGCGCACTGAAGCTTTCTTT
cdr3_aa: CARNSGERTEAFF
v_call: TRBV30
d_call: .
j_call: TRBJ1-1

cdr3_nt: TGCGCCAGCAGCTTGACCTCACGAAAAGGGGCCGAAGAGACCCAGTACTTC
cdr3_aa: CASSLTSRKGAEETQYF
v_call: TRBV5-1
d_call: .
j_call: TRBJ2-5

cdr3_nt: TGTGCCAGCAGCTTGGAGCGTGCTGGGGCCAACGTCCTGACTTTC
cdr3_aa: CASSLERAGANVLTF
v_call: TRBV5-5
d_call: .
j_call: TRBJ2-6

cdr3_nt: TGTGCCTCAACTTTCGACGGGACCCGTGGGCCCCAGTACTTC
cdr3_aa: CASTFDGTRGPQYF
v_call: TRBV19
d_call: .
j_call: TRBJ2-5

cdr3_nt: TGCGCCAGCAGCTTGGAAGGGCTGGAGACCCAGTACTTC
cdr3_aa: CASSLEGLETQYF
v_call: TRBV5-1
d_call: .
j_call: TRBJ2-5

cdr3_nt: TGTGCCAGCAGCTTCAGGGGGAGTGAGACCCAGTACTTC
cdr3_aa: CASSFRGSETQYF
v_call: TRBV5-4
d_call: TRBD1
j_call: TRBJ2-5

cdr3_nt: TGTGCCAGTAGTATATTGGTGGGGGCGTCGGGTGAGCAGTTCTTC
cdr3_aa: CASSILVGASGEQFF
v_call: TRBV19
d_call: .
j_call: TRBJ2-1

cdr3_nt: TGTGCCTGGAGTCTGGGACAGGGTGGTGGCTACACCTTC
cdr3_aa: CAWSLGQGGGYTF
v_call: TRBV30
d_call: TRBD1
j_call: TRBJ1-2

cdr3_nt: TGTGCCAGCAGTCCTAGCCCGGGGCCATATTTGTACGAGCAGTACTTC
cdr3_aa: CASSPSPGPYLYEQYF
v_call: TRBV27
d_call: .
j_call: TRBJ2-7

cdr3_nt: TGCGCCAGCAGCCTCCGGGACAGGGCGGGTGAAAAACTGTTTTTT
cdr3_aa: CASSLRDRAGEKLFF
v_call: TRBV4-1
d_call: TRBD1
j_call: TRBJ1-4

cdr3_nt: TGTGCCAGCAGCTTTGGGGAAAAACTGTTTTTT
cdr3_aa: CASSFGEKLFF
v_call: TRBV5-4
d_call: .
j_call: TRBJ1-4

cdr3_nt: TGCAGCGTTGACCCAGGGTCCGGCGGGGAGCTGTTTTTT
cdr3_aa: CSVDPGSGGELFF
v_call: TRBV29-1
d_call: .
j_call: TRBJ2-2

cdr3_nt: TGTGCCAGCAGTTGGACCGGGACAGGGACTTTCCAGCCCCAGCATTTT
cdr3_aa: CASSWTGTGTFQPQHF
v_call: TRBV28
d_call: TRBD1
j_call: TRBJ1-5

cdr3_nt: TGTGCCAGTAGTGATTTTAAGTCCGAAGCTTTCTTT
cdr3_aa: CASSDFKSEAFF
v_call: TRBV19
d_call: .
j_call: TRBJ1-1